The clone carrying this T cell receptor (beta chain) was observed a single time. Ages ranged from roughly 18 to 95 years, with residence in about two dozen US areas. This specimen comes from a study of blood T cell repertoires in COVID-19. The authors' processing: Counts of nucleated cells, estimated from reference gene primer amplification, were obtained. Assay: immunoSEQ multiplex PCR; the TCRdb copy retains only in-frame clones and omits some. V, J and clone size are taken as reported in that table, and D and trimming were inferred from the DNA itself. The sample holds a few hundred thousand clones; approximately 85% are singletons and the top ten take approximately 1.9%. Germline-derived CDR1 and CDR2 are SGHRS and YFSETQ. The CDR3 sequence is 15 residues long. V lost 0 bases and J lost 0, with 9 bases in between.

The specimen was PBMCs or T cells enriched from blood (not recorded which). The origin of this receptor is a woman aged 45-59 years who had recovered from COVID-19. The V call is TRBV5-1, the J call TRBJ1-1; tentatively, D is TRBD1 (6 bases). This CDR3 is CASSLGSGVNTEAFF. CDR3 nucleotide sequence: TGCGCCAGCAGCTTGGGGTCAGGGGTGAACACTGAAGCTTTCTTT.